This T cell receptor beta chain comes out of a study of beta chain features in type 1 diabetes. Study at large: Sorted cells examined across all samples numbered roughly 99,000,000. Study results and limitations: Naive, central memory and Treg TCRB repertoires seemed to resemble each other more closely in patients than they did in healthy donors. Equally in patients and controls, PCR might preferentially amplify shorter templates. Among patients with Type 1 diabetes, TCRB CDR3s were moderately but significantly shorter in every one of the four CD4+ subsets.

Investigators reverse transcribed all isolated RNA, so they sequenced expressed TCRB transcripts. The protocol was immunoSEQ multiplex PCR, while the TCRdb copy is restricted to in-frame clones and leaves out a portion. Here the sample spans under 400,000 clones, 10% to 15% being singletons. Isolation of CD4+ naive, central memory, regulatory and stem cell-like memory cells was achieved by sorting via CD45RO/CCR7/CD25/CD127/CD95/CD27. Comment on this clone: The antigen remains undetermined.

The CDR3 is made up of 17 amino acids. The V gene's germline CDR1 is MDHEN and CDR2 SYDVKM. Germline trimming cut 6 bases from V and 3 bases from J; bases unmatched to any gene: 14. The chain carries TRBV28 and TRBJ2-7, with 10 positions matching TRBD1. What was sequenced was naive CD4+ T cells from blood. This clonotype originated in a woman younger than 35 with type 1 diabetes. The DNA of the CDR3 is TGTGCCAGCAGCCGCGCTCTCCTCCGGGACAGGGGCTACGAGCAGTACTTC. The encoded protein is CASSRALLRDRGYEQYF.